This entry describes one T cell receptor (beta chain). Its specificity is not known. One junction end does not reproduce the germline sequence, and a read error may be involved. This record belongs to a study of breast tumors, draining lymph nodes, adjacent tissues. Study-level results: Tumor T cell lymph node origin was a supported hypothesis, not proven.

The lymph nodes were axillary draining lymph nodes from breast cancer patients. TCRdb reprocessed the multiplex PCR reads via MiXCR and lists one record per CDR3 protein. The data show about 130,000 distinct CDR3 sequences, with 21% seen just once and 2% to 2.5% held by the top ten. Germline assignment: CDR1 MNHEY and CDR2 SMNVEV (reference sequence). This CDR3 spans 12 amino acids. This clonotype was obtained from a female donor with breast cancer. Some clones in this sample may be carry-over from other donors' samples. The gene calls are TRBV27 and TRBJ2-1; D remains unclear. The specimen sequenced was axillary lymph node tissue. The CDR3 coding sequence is TGTGCCAGCTCGAGCCGCTACAATGAGCAGTCCTTC. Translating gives CASSSRYNEQSF.